This is a list of T cell receptor beta chains from one sample in a study of blood T cells in healthy people across ages. Using its own MiXCR run on the 5' RACE reads, TCRdb lists one record per CDR3 protein. The sample holds 800,000 to 900,000 distinct CDR3 sequences, approximately 65% seen once. Sequences were obtained from blood. The receptors come from a man aged 25-40 years in good health. Each CDR3 is given with its conserved first and last residue. A D gene is named only where the DNA matches it firmly. Clone size is given for some rows only: seen once, a few or many times, or a class if the clone is expanded.

v_gene	abundance	j_gene	d_gene	CDR3aa	CDR3nt
TRBV4-3	-	TRBJ2-5	TRBD2	CASSQGTGGLKETQYF	TGCGCCAGCAGCCAAGGAACGGGGGGACTAAAAGAGACCCAGTACTTC
TRBV4-2	many	TRBJ1-6	-	CASSLGGGNSPLHF	TGTGCCAGCAGCCTCGGTGGGGGTAATTCACCCCTCCACTTT
TRBV4-1	-	TRBJ2-1	-	CASSQAEDWSYNEQFF	TGCGCCAGCAGCCAAGCCGAGGACTGGTCCTACAATGAGCAGTTCTTC
TRBV7-2	-	TRBJ2-1	TRBD1	CASSSPGQGPLSSYNEQFF	TGTGCCAGCAGCTCCCCGGGACAGGGGCCTTTAAGTTCCTACAATGAGCAGTTCTTC
TRBV7-2	few	TRBJ2-1	TRBD1	CASSLDRGANEQFF	TGTGCCAGCAGCTTGGACAGGGGGGCCAATGAGCAGTTCTTC
TRBV7-3	-	TRBJ1-6	-	CASSLRTPHSPLHF	TGTGCCAGCAGCCTGCGGACCCCTCATTCACCCCTCCACTTT
TRBV9	few	TRBJ2-7	-	CASSVAAGASEQYF	TGTGCCAGCAGCGTAGCCGCGGGGGCCTCCGAGCAGTACTTC
TRBV6-6	few	TRBJ2-7	-	CASSSAGSSSYEQYF	TGTGCCAGCAGTTCTGCGGGGAGTAGCTCCTACGAGCAGTACTTC
TRBV20-1	-	TRBJ1-5	TRBD1	CSAGGQSYGNQPQHF	TGCAGTGCTGGGGGACAGTCATATGGCAATCAGCCCCAGCATTTT
TRBV10-3	-	TRBJ2-7	-	CASKDGVVAEQYF	TGTGCCAGCAAGGACGGGGTGGTTGCCGAGCAGTACTTC
TRBV4-2	-	TRBJ2-7	-	CASSQGGPGEGYEQYF	TGTGCCAGCAGCCAAGGGGGACCAGGGGAAGGATACGAGCAGTACTTC
TRBV2	-	TRBJ2-7	TRBD1	CASSESPGQGAWEQYF	TGTGCCAGCAGTGAATCCCCGGGACAGGGGGCATGGGAGCAGTACTTC
TRBV10-3	-	TRBJ2-1	-	CAISLNPEGYNEQFF	TGTGCCATCAGTTTAAATCCCGAGGGCTACAATGAGCAGTTCTTC
TRBV20-1	once	TRBJ2-3	TRBD1	CSAQWTGVDTQYF	TGCAGTGCTCAATGGACAGGAGTAGATACGCAGTATTTT
TRBV4-3	few	TRBJ1-1	-	CASSQEMVRSTEAFF	TGCGCCAGCAGCCAAGAAATGGTGCGGAGTACTGAAGCTTTCTTT
TRBV20-1	-	TRBJ2-7	TRBD1	CSAHPGQGTYEQYF	TGCAGTGCTCACCCGGGACAGGGGACCTACGAGCAGTACTTC
TRBV6-2/TRBV6-3	-	TRBJ2-6	-	CASSYLLSGANVLTF	TGTGCCAGCAGTTACCTCCTTTCTGGGGCCAACGTCCTGACTTTC
TRBV5-5	-	TRBJ2-5	TRBD1	CASSSWTGTETQYF	TGTGCCAGCAGCTCCTGGACAGGGACAGAGACCCAGTACTTC
TRBV10-3	-	TRBJ2-1	-	CAISAGLNHNEQFF	TGTGCCATCAGTGCGGGGCTTAATCACAATGAGCAGTTCTTC
TRBV29-1	-	TRBJ1-2	-	CSVELVYGYTF	TGCAGCGTTGAATTGGTCTATGGCTACACCTTC
TRBV5-1	-	TRBJ1-1	TRBD1	CASSLRTGDLNTEAFF	TGCGCCAGCAGCTTGAGGACAGGGGATCTGAACACTGAAGCTTTCTTT
TRBV10-3	-	TRBJ2-7	-	CAISERSEGRQYF	TGTGCCATCAGTGAGCGGTCGGAGGGAAGGCAGTACTTC
TRBV5-1	many	TRBJ2-1	-	CASSLVGGSSYNEQFF	TGTGCCAGCAGCTTAGTAGGGGGGAGCTCCTACAATGAGCAGTTCTTC
TRBV6-2/TRBV6-3	-	TRBJ2-7	-	CASRTDLRDQMYEQYF	TGTGCCAGCAGAACAGACCTACGGGACCAAATGTACGAGCAGTACTTC
TRBV20-1	-	TRBJ2-7	-	CSALLPIGPSGGQYF	TGCAGTGCCCTCCTCCCCATTGGACCCTCAGGCGGGCAGTACTTC
TRBV7-9	-	TRBJ1-2	-	CASSLVGDGYTF	TGTGCCAGCAGCTTAGTTGGGGATGGCTACACCTTC
TRBV15	once	TRBJ2-2	-	CATSRVGSPGELFF	TGTGCCACCAGCAGAGTTGGTTCGCCCGGGGAGCTGTTTTTT
TRBV4-3	-	TRBJ2-4	-	CASSQGPVLAKNIQYF	TGCGCCAGCAGCCAAGGACCAGTACTAGCCAAAAACATTCAGTACTTC
TRBV15	-	TRBJ2-7	-	CATSRDTTGYPYEQYF	TGTGCCACCAGCAGAGATACTACAGGGTACCCCTACGAGCAGTACTTC
TRBV12-3/TRBV12-4	-	TRBJ2-7	-	CASSPEGFSNEQYF	TGTGCCAGCAGCCCCGAGGGATTCTCCAACGAGCAATACTTC
TRBV7-9	-	TRBJ2-1	-	CASSSVLGVNEQFF	TGTGCCAGCAGCTCGGTCTTGGGGGTCAATGAGCAGTTCTTC
TRBV11-1	-	TRBJ2-1	-	CASSLAVGGPNEQFF	TGTGCCAGCAGCTTAGCCGTGGGGGGACCAAATGAGCAGTTCTTC
TRBV3-1	few	TRBJ1-6	-	CASSQMSGGINSPLHF	TGTGCCAGCAGCCAAATGTCGGGTGGCATTAATTCACCCCTCCACTTT
TRBV6-6	-	TRBJ2-5	TRBD2	CASSYWLAGGRETQYF	TGTGCCAGCAGTTACTGGCTAGCGGGGGGCAGGGAGACCCAGTACTTC
TRBV29-1	once	TRBJ1-4	-	CSVEFAWNNEKLFF	TGCAGCGTTGAGTTTGCTTGGAATAATGAAAAACTGTTTTTT
TRBV6-2/TRBV6-3	once	TRBJ2-7	TRBD1	CASSYLSQGVGEQYF	TGTGCCAGCAGTTACTTGAGTCAGGGGGTCGGCGAGCAGTACTTC
TRBV7-2	-	TRBJ2-5	TRBD2	CASSLMGLARGETQYF	TGTGCCAGCAGCTTAATGGGACTAGCGCGAGGCGAGACCCAGTACTTC
TRBV7-3	-	TRBJ2-1	TRBD2	CASSATGGSSYNEQFF	TGTGCCAGCAGCGCAACGGGGGGGAGCTCCTACAATGAGCAGTTCTTC
TRBV5-1	-	TRBJ2-7	-	CASSLVAAYSYEQYF	TGCGCCAGCAGCTTGGTTGCAGCCTACTCCTACGAGCAGTACTTC
TRBV7-2	-	TRBJ2-2	-	CASSGGPKGFPGELFF	TGTGCCAGCAGCGGCGGCCCAAAGGGGTTTCCCGGGGAGCTGTTTTTT
TRBV14	-	TRBJ2-7	-	CASSQVGTREQYF	TGTGCCAGCAGCCAAGTAGGGACACGCGAGCAGTACTTC
TRBV6-2/TRBV6-3	-	TRBJ2-7	-	CASSYSQGSYEQYF	TGTGCCAGCAGTTACTCGCAGGGTTCCTACGAGCAGTACTTC